Listed below are T cell receptor beta chains from one sample, sequenced in a study of blood T cell repertoires in COVID-19. Sequenced by immunoSEQ multiplex PCR; TCRdb stores in-frame clones only, minus some. This sample yields some 110,000 clones, of which roughly 80% are seen a single time; 6.5% to 10% belongs to the top ten. Sequencing was performed on peripheral blood. These TCRs come from an older man with acute or convalescent COVID-19. Each CDR3 is given with its conserved first and last residue. The order of the fields is D gene, V gene, clone size, J gene, CDR3 protein, CDR3 DNA. The D gene is left open where the match is weak. Where a row states a size, it is once, few, many or the class of an expanded clone; other rows omit it.

-,TRBV6-5,-,TRBJ1-1,CASSYSTSRNTEAFF,TGTGCCAGCAGTTACTCGACTTCCAGGAACACTGAAGCTTTCTTT
TRBD1,TRBV11-3,-,TRBJ2-7,CASSERTGLNEQYF,TGTGCCAGCAGCGAAAGGACAGGGCTGAATGAGCAGTACTTC
-,TRBV6-5,-,TRBJ1-6,CAIRKDSDNSPLHF,TGTGCCATCAGAAAGGACAGTGATAATTCACCCCTCCACTTT
TRBD2,TRBV6-5,-,TRBJ2-1,CASTSGGAGGEQFF,TGTGCCAGTACTAGCGGGGGGGCCGGGGGTGAGCAGTTCTTC
-,TRBV11-3,-,TRBJ2-3,CASSHRGTDTQYF,TGTGCCAGCAGCCATCGGGGCACAGATACGCAGTATTTT
-,TRBV5-8,-,TRBJ1-2,CASSPWAGSSNYGYTF,TGTGCCAGCAGCCCCTGGGCAGGGTCATCGAACTATGGCTACACCTTC
TRBD1,TRBV3-1/TRBV3-2,-,TRBJ1-1,CASSQGDRVGTEAFF,TGTGCCAGCAGCCAAGGGGACAGGGTTGGCACTGAAGCTTTCTTT
-,TRBV28,-,TRBJ2-5,CASSLPGIRTQYF,TGTGCCAGCAGTTTACCAGGAATCCGGACCCAGTACTTC
TRBD1,TRBV6-4,-,TRBJ1-2,CASIIQGAVCGYTF,TGTGCCAGCATTATACAGGGGGCGGTTTGTGGCTACACCTTC
-,TRBV7-9,-,TRBJ1-2,CASSSNSQGGYGYTF,TGTGCCAGCAGCTCCAACTCCCAGGGTGGCTATGGCTACACCTTC
-,TRBV28,-,TRBJ2-7,CASQIPSGYEQYF,TGTGCCAGCCAAATACCGAGCGGCTACGAGCAGTACTTC
TRBD1,TRBV19,few,TRBJ1-2,CASSRAGTGGALGGYTF,TGTGCCAGTAGTCGGGCCGGGACAGGGGGCGCTTTGGGTGGCTACACCTTC
TRBD1,TRBV6-1,-,TRBJ1-1,CASSEAFRQGAMNTEAFF,TGTGCCAGCAGCGAAGCGTTCAGACAGGGAGCCATGAACACTGAAGCTTTCTTT
TRBD2,TRBV2,-,TRBJ2-1,CASSRGTREDEQFF,TGTGCCAGCAGTCGGGGGACTAGGGAGGATGAGCAGTTCTTC
TRBD1,TRBV7-9,-,TRBJ1-1,CASSSRTGPEAFF,TGTGCCAGCAGCTCGCGGACAGGGCCTGAAGCTTTCTTT
-,TRBV6-5,once,TRBJ1-1,CASSYRGGGTEAFF,TGTGCCAGCAGTTATAGGGGGGGTGGGACTGAAGCTTTCTTT
TRBD2,TRBV6-5,-,TRBJ2-2,CAGKGTISTGELFF,TGTGCCGGCAAAGGGACTATATCTACCGGGGAGCTGTTTTTT
-,TRBV6-5,-,TRBJ2-1,CAGSAGGTPYNEQFF,TGTGCCGGCAGCGCCGGAGGGACCCCCTACAATGAGCAGTTCTTC
TRBD2,TRBV29-1,-,TRBJ2-1,CSVSQTSISGRDSSYNEQFF,TGCAGCGTTTCACAGACCTCGATTAGCGGGAGGGATAGCTCCTACAATGAGCAGTTCTTC
-,TRBV2,-,TRBJ2-1,CASSAAQGYEQFF,TGTGCCAGCAGTGCTGCACAGGGTTATGAGCAGTTCTTC
TRBD2,TRBV4-1,-,TRBJ2-5,CASSQGRASGYQETQYF,TGCGCCAGCAGCCAAGGAAGGGCTAGCGGGTACCAAGAGACCCAGTACTTC
TRBD1,TRBV5-1,-,TRBJ1-3,CASSFQGAIGNTIYF,TGCGCCAGCAGCTTTCAGGGGGCCATTGGAAACACCATATATTTT
TRBD2,TRBV7-8,-,TRBJ2-1,CASSLLTTSVLDEQFF,TGTGCCAGCAGCTTATTAACGACTAGCGTTCTCGATGAGCAGTTCTTC
-,TRBV2,once,TRBJ1-2,CASSQGLRGYTF,TGTGCCAGCAGTCAGGGGCTGAGGGGCTACACCTTC
-,TRBV6-6,-,TRBJ1-5,CASSYFGGEGNQPQHF,TGTGCCAGCAGTTACTTCGGGGGTGAAGGCAATCAGCCCCAGCATTTT
-,TRBV6-6,-,TRBJ2-2,CASTPTSGELFF,TGTGCCAGCACTCCAACATCCGGGGAGCTGTTTTTT
-,TRBV21-1,-,TRBJ2-7,CASSKGGGDRKHRAPYGNF,TGTGCCAGCAGCAAAGGAGGTGGGGACAGGAAACATCGGGCCCCCTATGGAAACTTC
-,TRBV5-1,-,TRBJ2-3,CASSLASGKGADTQYF,TGCGCCAGCAGCTTGGCCTCAGGGAAAGGGGCAGATACGCAGTATTTT
TRBD1,TRBV5-6,-,TRBJ1-1,CASSFQGANTEAFF,TGTGCCAGCAGTTTTCAGGGGGCGAACACTGAAGCTTTCTTT
-,TRBV14,-,TRBJ1-5,CASSQDGNQPQHF,TGTGCCAGCAGCCAAGACGGGAATCAGCCCCAGCATTTT
-,TRBV3-1/TRBV3-2,-,TRBJ2-2,CASSPRERTSTGELFF,TGTGCCAGCAGCCCGAGGGAGCGGACGTCCACCGGGGAGCTGTTTTTT
-,TRBV27,few,TRBJ1-1,CASRPVTGTTMNTEAFF,TGTGCCAGCAGACCAGTAACCGGGACAACTATGAACACTGAAGCTTTCTTT
-,TRBV7-9,-,TRBJ1-1,CASSLDMNTEAFF,TGTGCCAGCAGCTTAGATATGAACACTGAAGCTTTCTTT
TRBD1,TRBV6-5,once,TRBJ1-2,CASSYRDRIFNGYTF,TGTGCCAGCAGTTATCGGGACAGGATTTTCAATGGCTACACCTTC
TRBD1,TRBV6-5,-,TRBJ2-1,CASSVGAGGYEQFF,TGTGCCAGCTCGGTTGGGGCAGGGGGTTATGAGCAGTTCTTC
TRBD1,TRBV6-5,once,TRBJ2-3,CASKGGQGKFYTQYF,TGTGCCAGCAAGGGAGGACAGGGGAAATTTTATACGCAGTATTTT
-,TRBV21-1,-,TRBJ1-1,CASSKKYAGAHTEAFF,TGTGCCAGCAGCAAAAAATACGCGGGGGCGCATACTGAAGCTTTCTTT
TRBD2,TRBV5-1,-,TRBJ2-1,CASSLAGGPRKQFF,TGCGCCAGCAGCTTAGCGGGAGGGCCTCGGAAGCAGTTCTTC
-,TRBV19,-,TRBJ2-7,CASSTGTRTYEQYF,TGTGCCAGTAGTACGGGGACAAGGACCTACGAGCAGTACTTC
-,TRBV9,once,TRBJ1-5,CASSVDGTSNQPQHF,TGTGCCAGCAGCGTAGATGGGACAAGTAATCAGCCCCAGCATTTT
-,TRBV3-1/TRBV3-2,-,TRBJ1-1,CASRPGTRNTEAFF,TGTGCCAGCCGTCCCGGGACAAGGAACACTGAAGCTTTCTTT
-,TRBV27,-,TRBJ1-5,CASSTLVGNRLSNQPQHF,TGTGCCAGCAGTACCCTGGTGGGCAACCGCCTCTCGAATCAGCCCCAGCATTTT
TRBD1,TRBV2,-,TRBJ2-7,CASSETGGLASAYF,TGTGCCAGCAGCGAGACAGGGGGCCTAGCTAGCGCGTACTTC
-,TRBV5-1,-,TRBJ1-2,CASSLDRVNYGYTF,TGCGCCAGCAGCTTGGACAGGGTCAACTATGGCTACACCTTC
-,TRBV30,-,TRBJ1-3,CAWMPRGFPGNTIYF,TGTGCCTGGATGCCACGGGGGTTCCCTGGAAACACCATATATTTT
-,TRBV7-3,-,TRBJ2-3,CASSLNRAPDTQYF,TGTGCCAGCAGCTTAAACAGGGCCCCCGATACGCAGTATTTT
-,TRBV24-1,-,TRBJ2-2,CATGSMYTGELFF,TGTGCCACCGGCTCAATGTACACCGGGGAGCTGTTTTTT
-,TRBV7-3,-,TRBJ1-4,CASSFGRGEKLFF,TGTGCCAGCAGCTTCGGCCGGGGAGAAAAACTGTTTTTT
TRBD2,TRBV5-4,-,TRBJ2-1,CASSGIGTSGRVSYNEQFF,TGTGCCAGCAGCGGTATCGGGACTAGCGGGAGAGTATCCTACAATGAGCAGTTCTTC
-,TRBV5-8,-,TRBJ2-7,CASSSRQNYEQYF,TGTGCCAGCAGCTCCAGACAGAACTACGAGCAGTACTTC
-,TRBV28,-,TRBJ1-3,CASSDSRSGNTIYF,TGTGCCAGCAGTGACAGTCGCTCTGGAAACACCATATATTTT
-,TRBV3-1/TRBV3-2,-,TRBJ2-1,CASSPTRDSYNEQFF,TGTGCCAGCAGTCCCACTAGAGACTCCTACAATGAGCAGTTCTTC
-,TRBV3-1/TRBV3-2,-,TRBJ2-5,CASSQVLADIQETQYF,TGTGCCAGCAGCCAGGTATTAGCGGACATTCAAGAGACCCAGTACTTC